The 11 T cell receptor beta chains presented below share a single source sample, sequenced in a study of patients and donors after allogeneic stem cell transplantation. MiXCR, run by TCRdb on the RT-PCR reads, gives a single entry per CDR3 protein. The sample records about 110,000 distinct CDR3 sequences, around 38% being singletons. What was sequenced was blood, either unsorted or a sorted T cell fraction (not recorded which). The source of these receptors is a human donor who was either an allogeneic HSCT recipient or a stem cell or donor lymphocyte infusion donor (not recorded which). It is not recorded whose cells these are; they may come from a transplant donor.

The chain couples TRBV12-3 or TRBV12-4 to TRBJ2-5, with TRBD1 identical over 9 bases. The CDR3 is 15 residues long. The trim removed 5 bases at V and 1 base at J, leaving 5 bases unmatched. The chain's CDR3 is CASSQGDRVQETQYF. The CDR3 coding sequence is TGTGCCAGCAGTCAGGGGGACAGGGTCCAAGAGACCCAGTACTTC.

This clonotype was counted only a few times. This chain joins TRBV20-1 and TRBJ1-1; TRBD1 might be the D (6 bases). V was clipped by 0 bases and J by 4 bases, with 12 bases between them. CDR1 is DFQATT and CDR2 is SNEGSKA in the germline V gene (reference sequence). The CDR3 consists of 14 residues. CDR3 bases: TGCAGTGCTAGAGATGGGGGGGCCCGCACTGAAGCTTTCTTT. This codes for CSARDGGARTEAFF.

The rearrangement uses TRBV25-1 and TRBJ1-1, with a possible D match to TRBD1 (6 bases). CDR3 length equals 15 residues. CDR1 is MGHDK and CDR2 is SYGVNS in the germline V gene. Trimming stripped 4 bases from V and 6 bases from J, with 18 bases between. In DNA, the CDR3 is TGTGCCAGCAGTGGGCGGCGGGACACTCTCTCTGAAGCTTTCTTT. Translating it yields CASSGRRDTLSEAFF. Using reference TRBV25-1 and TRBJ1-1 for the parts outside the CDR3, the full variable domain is EADIYQTPRYLVIGTGKKITLECSQTMGHDKMYWYQQDPGMELHLIHYSYGVNSTEKGDLSSESTVSRIRTEHFPLTLESARPSHTSQYLCASSGRRDTLSEAFFGQGTRLTVV.

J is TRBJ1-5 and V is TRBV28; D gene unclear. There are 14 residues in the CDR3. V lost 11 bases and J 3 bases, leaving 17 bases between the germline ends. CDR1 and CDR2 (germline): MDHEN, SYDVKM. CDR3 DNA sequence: TGTGCCGCCAGCCACAGCAGGCTCAATCAGCCCCAGCATTTT. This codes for CAASHSRLNQPQHF.

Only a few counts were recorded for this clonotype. The DNA of the CDR3 is TGCAGTGCTAGGGATAGCGGGAGGGGTAGGTACGAGCAGTACTTC. Translating gives CSARDSGRGRYEQYF. The genes are TRBV20-1 and TRBJ2-7; 11 bases agree with TRBD2. CDR3 size: 15 residues. CDR1 DFQATT and CDR2 SNEGSKA come from the germline V gene (reference sequence). After removal of 3 bases from V and 4 bases from J, the junction contained 8 bases not matched to a gene.

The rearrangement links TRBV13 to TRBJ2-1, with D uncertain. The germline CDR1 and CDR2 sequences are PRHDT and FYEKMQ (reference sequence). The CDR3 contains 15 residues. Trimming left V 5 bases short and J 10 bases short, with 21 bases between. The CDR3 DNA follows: TGTGCCAGCAGCAATAAGAAAAGTGGTTGGAGCGAGCAGTTCTTC. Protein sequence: CASSNKKSGWSEQFF.

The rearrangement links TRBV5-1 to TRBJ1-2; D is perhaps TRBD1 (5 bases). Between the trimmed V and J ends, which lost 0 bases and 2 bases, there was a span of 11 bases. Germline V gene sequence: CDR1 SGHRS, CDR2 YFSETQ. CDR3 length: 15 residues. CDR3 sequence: CASSLDGRDNYGYTF. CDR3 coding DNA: TGCGCCAGCAGCTTGGACGGACGGGACAACTATGGCTACACCTTC.

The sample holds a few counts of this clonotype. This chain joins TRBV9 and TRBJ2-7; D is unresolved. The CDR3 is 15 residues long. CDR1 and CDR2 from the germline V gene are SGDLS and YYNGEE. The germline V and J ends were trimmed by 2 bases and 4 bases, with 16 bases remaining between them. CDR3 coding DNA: TGTGCCAGCAGCGTGGGTTCAGACGCCGGATACGAGCAGTACTTC. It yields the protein CASSVGSDAGYEQYF.

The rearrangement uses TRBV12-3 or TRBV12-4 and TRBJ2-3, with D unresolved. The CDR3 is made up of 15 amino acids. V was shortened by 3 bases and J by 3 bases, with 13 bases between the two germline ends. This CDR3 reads CASSFQVRRTDTQYF. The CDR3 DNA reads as TGTGCCAGCAGTTTCCAGGTTAGAAGGACAGATACGCAGTATTTT.

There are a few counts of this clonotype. In DNA, the CDR3 is TGTGCCAGCAGCTTAGTAGTAACTAGCAGCTACAATGAGCAGTTCTTC. Translating gives CASSLVVTSSYNEQFF. The V and J genes are TRBV7-2 and TRBJ2-1, with D possibly TRBD2 on 6 matching bases. V lost 1 base and J 3 bases, leaving 13 bases between the germline ends. The CDR3 is made up of 16 amino acids. The germline CDR1 and CDR2 sequences are SGHTA and FQGNSA. Supplemented by reference TRBV7-2 and TRBJ2-1, the full variable domain reads GAGVSQSPSNKVTEKGKDVELRCDPISGHTALYWYRQSLGQGLEFLIYFQGNSAPDKSGLPSDRFSAERTGGSVSTLTIQRTQQEDSAVYLCASSLVVTSSYNEQFFGPGTRLTVL.

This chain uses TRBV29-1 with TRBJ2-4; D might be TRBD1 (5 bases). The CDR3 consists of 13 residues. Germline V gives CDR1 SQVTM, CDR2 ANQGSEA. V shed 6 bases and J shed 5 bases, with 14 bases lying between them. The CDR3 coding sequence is TGCAGCGTCCCTGGCGCAGGGCAAAACATTCAGTACTTC. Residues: CSVPGAGQNIQYF.